The present T cell receptor beta chain was sequenced within a study of cytomegalovirus exposure and HLA in healthy donors. Overall study findings and caveats: Most CMV-associated TCR beta chains appeared HLA-restricted in a later analysis. Within an earlier analysis, most TCR beta V segments proved productive either about 90% or about 30% of the time. In a later analysis, a missense DCLRE1C variant was linked to TCR beta V- and J-gene trimming.

This CDR3 spans 14 amino acids. Germline CDR1 is LNHNV and CDR2 is YYDKDF (reference sequence). The PCR had 60 Vbeta and 13 Jbeta primers. Some clones are missing from TCRdb's copy, which holds only in-frame ones; the method was immunoSEQ multiplex PCR. This sample carries over 150,000 clones, more than 75% of them seen once, and the ten largest clones take more than 0.2%. On this clone: Its matching antigen is unknown.

The source of this sequence is a girl in the first two years of life in good health and CMV-seronegative. Sequencing was performed on PBMCs. This chain links TRBV15 with TRBJ2-5; 7 bases are a match to TRBD1. The DNA end is more similar to TRBJ2-7, so the J call may be wrong. CDR3 in DNA: TGTGCCACCAGCAGAGGGGGACAGTTCTACGAGCAGTACTTC. It yields the protein CATSRGGQFYEQYF.